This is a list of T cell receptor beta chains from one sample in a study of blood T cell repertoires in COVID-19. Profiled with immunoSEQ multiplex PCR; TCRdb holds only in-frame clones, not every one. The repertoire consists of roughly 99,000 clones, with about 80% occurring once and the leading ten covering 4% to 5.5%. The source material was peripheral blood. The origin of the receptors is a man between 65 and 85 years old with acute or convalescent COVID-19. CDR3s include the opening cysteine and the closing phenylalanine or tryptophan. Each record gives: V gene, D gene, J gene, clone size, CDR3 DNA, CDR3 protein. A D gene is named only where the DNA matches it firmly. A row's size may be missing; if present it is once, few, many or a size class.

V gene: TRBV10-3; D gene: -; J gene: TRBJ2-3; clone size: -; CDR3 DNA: TGTGCCATCAGTGAGCGGCAGGAAGATACGCAGTATTTT; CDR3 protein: CAISERQEDTQYF
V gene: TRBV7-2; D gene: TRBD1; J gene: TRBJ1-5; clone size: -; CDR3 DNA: TGTGCCAGCAGCTCCCAGACAGGGGAGGGTCAGCCCCAGCATTTT; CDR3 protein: CASSSQTGEGQPQHF
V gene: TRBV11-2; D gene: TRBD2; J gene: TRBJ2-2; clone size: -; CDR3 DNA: TGTGCCAGCAGCCCCTCTTTTCCTAGCGGGGGGAACACCGGGGAGCTGTTTTTT; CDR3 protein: CASSPSFPSGGNTGELFF
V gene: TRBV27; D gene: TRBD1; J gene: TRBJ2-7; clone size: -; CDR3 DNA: TGTGCCAGCAGTTTATCCGTCACCGGGACAGGGCCTCCCCGAGCCTACGAGCAGTACTTC; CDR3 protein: CASSLSVTGTGPPRAYEQYF
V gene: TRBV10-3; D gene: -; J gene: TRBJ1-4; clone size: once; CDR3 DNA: TGTGCCATCAGTGCTACAGCAACTAATGAAAAACTGTTTTTT; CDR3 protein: CAISATATNEKLFF
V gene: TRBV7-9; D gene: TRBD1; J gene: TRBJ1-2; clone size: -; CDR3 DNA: TGTGCCAGCAGCCCGACAGGGATGGGCTACACCTTC; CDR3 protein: CASSPTGMGYTF
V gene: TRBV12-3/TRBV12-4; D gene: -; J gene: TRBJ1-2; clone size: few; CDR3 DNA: TGTGCCAGCAGTTTACCAGGGGCTGGCTACACCTTC; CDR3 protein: CASSLPGAGYTF
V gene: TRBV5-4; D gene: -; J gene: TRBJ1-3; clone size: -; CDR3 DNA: TGTGCCAGCAGCCACGGAGGCTCTGGAAACACCATATATTTT; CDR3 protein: CASSHGGSGNTIYF
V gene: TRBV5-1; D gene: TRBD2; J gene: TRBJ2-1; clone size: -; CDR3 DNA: TGCGCCAGCACTACTAGCGGGGGTTCCCCGTTCTACAATGAGCAGTTCTTC; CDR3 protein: CASTTSGGSPFYNEQFF
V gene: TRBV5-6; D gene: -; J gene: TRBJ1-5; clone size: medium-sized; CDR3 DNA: TGTGCCAGCAACAAACAGGGCGGGTCTAATCAGCCCCAGCATTTT; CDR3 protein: CASNKQGGSNQPQHF
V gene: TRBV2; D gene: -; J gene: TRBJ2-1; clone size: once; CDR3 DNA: TGTGCCAGCAGTGCCGCGAGTAATGAGCAGTTCTTC; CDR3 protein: CASSAASNEQFF
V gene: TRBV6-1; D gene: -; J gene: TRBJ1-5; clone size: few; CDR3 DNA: TGTGCCAGCAGTGAGGGGGCGTCAAGTCAGCCCCAGCATTTT; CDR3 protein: CASSEGASSQPQHF
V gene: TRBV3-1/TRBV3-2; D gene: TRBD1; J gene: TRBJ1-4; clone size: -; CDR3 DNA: TGTGCCAGCAGCGACGGGGACAGCCAAAATGAAAAACTGTTTTTT; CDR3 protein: CASSDGDSQNEKLFF
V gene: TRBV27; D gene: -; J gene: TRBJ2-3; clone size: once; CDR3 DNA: TGTGCCAGCAGTTTGAGCCGCACAGATACGCAGTATTTT; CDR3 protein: CASSLSRTDTQYF
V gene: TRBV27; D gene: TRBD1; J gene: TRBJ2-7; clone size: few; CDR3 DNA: TGTGCCAGCAGTTTCCCAGGGGGCGAGCAGTACTTC; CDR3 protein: CASSFPGGEQYF
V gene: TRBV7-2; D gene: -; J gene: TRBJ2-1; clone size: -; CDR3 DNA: TGTGCCAGCAGCTTGGCCCAGGGCAATGAGCAGTTCTTC; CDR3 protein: CASSLAQGNEQFF
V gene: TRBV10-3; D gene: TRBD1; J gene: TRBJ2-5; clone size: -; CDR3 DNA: TGTGCCATCAGGGACAGGGGACCGGAGACCCAGTACTTC; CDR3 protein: CAIRDRGPETQYF
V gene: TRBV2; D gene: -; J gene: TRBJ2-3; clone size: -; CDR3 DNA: TGTGCCAGCAGGAAAGAGGTAGATACGCAGTATTTT; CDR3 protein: CASRKEVDTQYF
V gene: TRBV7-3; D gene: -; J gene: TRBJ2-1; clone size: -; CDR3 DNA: TGTGCCAGCAGCTTAACTGGCAGTGAGCAGTTCTTC; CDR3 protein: CASSLTGSEQFF
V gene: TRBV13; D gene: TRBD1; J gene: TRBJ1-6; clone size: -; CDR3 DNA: TGTGCCAGCAGCTTAGCGGGGACAGGGGGGAATTCACCCCTCCACTTT; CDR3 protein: CASSLAGTGGNSPLHF
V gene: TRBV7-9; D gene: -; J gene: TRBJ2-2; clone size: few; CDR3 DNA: TGTGCCAGCAGACCCCAGGGGGGAAACACCGGGGAGCTGTTTTTT; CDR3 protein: CASRPQGGNTGELFF
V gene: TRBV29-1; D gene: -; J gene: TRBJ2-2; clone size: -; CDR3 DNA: TGCAGCGCCTTGGACACGAACACCGGGGAGCTGTTTTTT; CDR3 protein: CSALDTNTGELFF
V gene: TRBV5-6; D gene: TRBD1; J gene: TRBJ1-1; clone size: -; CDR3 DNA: TGTGCCAGCAGCCGAGAAGGGGGCGCAACTGAAGCTTTCTTT; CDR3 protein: CASSREGGATEAFF
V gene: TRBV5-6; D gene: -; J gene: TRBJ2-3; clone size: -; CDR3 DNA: TGTGCCAGCAGCTCCAACAGGGTGGGCACAGATACGCAGTATTTT; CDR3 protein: CASSSNRVGTDTQYF
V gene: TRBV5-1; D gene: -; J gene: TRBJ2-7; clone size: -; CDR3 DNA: TGCGCCAGCAGCCCTCACGAAGACAGCTACGAGCAGTACTTC; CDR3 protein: CASSPHEDSYEQYF
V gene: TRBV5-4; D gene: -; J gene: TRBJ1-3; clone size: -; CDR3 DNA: TGTGCCAGCAGCTTGAACAGCTCTGGAAACACCATATATTTT; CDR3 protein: CASSLNSSGNTIYF
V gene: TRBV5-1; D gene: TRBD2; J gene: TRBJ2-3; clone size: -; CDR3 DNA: TGCGCCAGCAGCTTAGCGGGGGACCGAACAGATACGCAGTATTTT; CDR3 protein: CASSLAGDRTDTQYF
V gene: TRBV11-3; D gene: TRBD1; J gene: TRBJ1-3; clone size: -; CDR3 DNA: TGTGCCAGCAGCTTAGGTGCAGGGGGCTCGACTGGAAACACCATATATTTT; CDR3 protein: CASSLGAGGSTGNTIYF